This passage covers 15 T cell receptor beta chains from one sample sequenced in a study of OX40 agonist ivuxolimab in advanced cancers. Assay: immunoSEQ multiplex PCR; the TCRdb copy retains only in-frame clones and omits some. The profile shows tens of thousands of clones, less than 85% of them singletons. The input for sequencing was CD4+ or CD8+ T cells sorted from blood, taken in a trial of the OX40 agonist ivuxolimab. Source of these receptors: an adult with an advanced solid tumor such as melanoma, head and neck, liver or kidney cancer.

The chain uses TRBV9 and TRBJ2-2; 10 nucleotides align to TRBD1. CDR1 and CDR2 (germline): SGDLS, YYNGEE. This CDR3 has 15 residues. Trimming took 5 bases from V and 2 from J; bases not matched to a gene: 3. The CDR3 region is CASRGQGSNTGELFF. The CDR3 DNA sequence: TGTGCCAGCAGGGGACAGGGGTCCAACACCGGGGAGCTGTTTTTT.

This chain uses TRBV11-3 with TRBJ1-4; D unclear. Trimming cost V 5 bases and J 4 bases, with 8 bases left between them. The CDR3 has 13 residues. The germline V gene has CDR1 SGHNT and CDR2 YENEEA. The CDR3 sequence: CASSIQYNEKLFF. Written as DNA, the CDR3 is TGTGCCAGCAGCATACAGTATAATGAAAAACTGTTTTTT.

The count of this clone is one. The V call is TRBV19, the J call TRBJ1-5; no clear D gene. V was cut by 5 bases and J by 4 bases, with 9 bases left in between. This CDR3 is built from 13 residues. The germline gives CDR1 LNHDA, CDR2 SQIVND (reference sequence). CDR3 sequence reads: CASSPLHNQPQHF. The CDR3 DNA sequence: TGTGCCAGTAGTCCTCTCCATAATCAGCCCCAGCATTTT.

The CDR3 nucleotides read TGTGCCAGCAGTGATCCAGGGGTGGGAAAACTGTTTTTT. Amino acids: CASSDPGVGKLFF. The V call is TRBV2, the J call TRBJ1-4, with TRBD1 as a possible D gene (6 bases). CDR1 SNHLY and CDR2 FYNNEI come from the germline V gene. Trimming took 3 bases from V and 10 from J, leaving 12 bases between them. The CDR3 sequence is 13 residues long.

This chain links TRBV7-6 with TRBJ2-5; weak D call: TRBD2 (6 bases). There are 14 residues in the CDR3. Trimming removed 5 bases from V and 2 bases from J, with 12 bases in between. The V gene's germline CDR1 is SGHVS and CDR2 FNYEAQ. Here the CDR3 DNA reads TGTGCCAGCAGCCCGGGACTTTCACAAGAGACCCAGTACTTC. Translation gives CASSPGLSQETQYF.

This clone was picked up one time. The chain uses TRBV4-1 and TRBJ2-2; a weak D match, TRBD1 (6 bases). Trimming cost V 2 bases and J 0 bases, with 10 bases left between them. Germline V gene sequence: CDR1 MGHRA, CDR2 YSYEKL. The CDR3 totals 16 residues. The CDR3 protein is CASSQPDRSNTGELFF. DNA for the CDR3: TGCGCCAGCAGCCAACCAGACAGGTCGAACACCGGGGAGCTGTTTTTT.

This rearrangement joins TRBV29-1 to TRBJ2-3, with D possibly TRBD1 on 7 matching bases. V shed 5 bases and J shed 5 bases, with 14 bases lying between them. The CDR3 contains 13 residues. Germline V gene sequence: CDR1 SQVTM, CDR2 ANQGSEA. The CDR3 spells CSVRQGGKDTQYF. The CDR3 DNA sequence: TGCAGCGTTCGACAGGGAGGTAAAGATACGCAGTATTTT.

The chain joins TRBV7-2 to TRBJ1-2; 7 bases line up with TRBD1. V shed 6 bases and J 4 bases; nucleotides not matched to a gene: 14. CDR1 SGHTA and CDR2 FQGNSA come from the germline V gene. CDR3 length equals 16 residues. In nucleotides, the CDR3 is TGTGCCAGCAGGCCCAGGGGGGGACGGAGTACCTATGGCTACACCTTC. This translates into CASRPRGGRSTYGYTF.

This clone occurred once. V is TRBV27 and J is TRBJ1-1; TRBD1 matches at 8 bases. V lost 3 bases, J lost 4 bases, and 10 bases stayed unmatched. CDR3 length: 16 residues. Germline V gene lookup returns CDR1 MNHEY and CDR2 SMNVEV (reference sequence). The CDR3 loop is CASSFSGGASSTEAFF. The CDR3 region has the DNA TGTGCCAGCAGTTTCTCAGGGGGCGCATCGTCCACTGAAGCTTTCTTT.

This sequence joins TRBV20-1 and TRBJ2-3; 8 nucleotides agree with TRBD1. Germline CDR1 DFQATT, CDR2 SNEGSKA (reference sequence). There are 11 residues in the CDR3. V shed 6 bases, J shed 6 bases, and the junction held 2 bases outside the gene matches. CDR3 nucleotides: TGCAGTGCACAGGGGGACGATACGCAGTATTTT. Amino acid sequence: CSAQGDDTQYF.

The CDR3 sequence: CASSLAPTGGGEKLFF. The CDR3 DNA reads as TGCGCCAGCAGCTTGGCCCCTACAGGAGGTGGCGAAAAACTGTTTTTT. The gene calls are TRBV5-1 and TRBJ1-4; D perhaps matches TRBD1 (5 bases). This CDR3 comprises 16 residues. V was shortened by 0 bases and J by 8 bases, with 17 bases between the two germline ends. Germline CDR1 is SGHRS and CDR2 is YFSETQ.

The chain is built from TRBV27 and TRBJ1-6; D not resolved. The CDR3 consists of 17 residues. Trimming removed 5 bases at V and 3 bases at J, with 17 bases between. Per germline, CDR1 MNHEY and CDR2 SMNVEV (reference sequence). CDR3 coding DNA: TGTGCCAGCAGTCCAAAGCGTCGCCTAATCTATAATTCACCCCTCCACTTT. The encoded protein is CASSPKRRLIYNSPLHF.

V gene TRBV7-2 combines with J gene TRBJ1-1, with a tentative D call TRBD1 (5 bases). Germline V gene data show CDR1 as SGHTA and CDR2 as FQGNSA. The germline V and J ends were trimmed by 2 bases and 3 bases, with 10 bases remaining between them. This CDR3 has 14 amino acids. The CDR3 sequence is CASSLRGGYTEAFF. The CDR3 nucleotides read TGTGCCAGCAGCTTAAGGGGAGGGTACACTGAAGCTTTCTTT.

The V call is TRBV19, the J call TRBJ2-7, with D possibly TRBD2 on 5 matching bases. Germline CDR1 LNHDA, CDR2 SQIVND (reference sequence). This CDR3 comprises 14 residues. The V end lost 1 base, the J end lost 4 bases, and 11 bases lay between the germline ends. The CDR3, as DNA: TGTGCCAGTAGTATAGCCCCGTGGAGGTACGAGCAGTACTTC. It codes for CASSIAPWRYEQYF.

This clone showed up just once. The chain recombines TRBV11-2 with TRBJ1-2; no reliable D call. The CDR3 totals 14 residues. CDR1 and CDR2 from the germline V gene are SGHAT and FQNNGV. The germline V and J ends were trimmed by 3 bases and 7 bases, with 15 bases remaining between them. In DNA form, the CDR3 reads TGTGCCAGCAGCTTGGGATCACTCGTCGGTGGCTACACCTTC. Residues: CASSLGSLVGGYTF. Combining the CDR3 with reference TRBV11-2 and TRBJ1-2 gives the whole variable domain EAGVAQSPRYKIIEKRQSVAFWCNPISGHATLYWYQQILGQGPKLLIQFQNNGVVDDSQLPKDRFSAERLKGVDSTLKIQPAKLEDSAVYLCASSLGSLVGGYTFGSGTRLTVV.